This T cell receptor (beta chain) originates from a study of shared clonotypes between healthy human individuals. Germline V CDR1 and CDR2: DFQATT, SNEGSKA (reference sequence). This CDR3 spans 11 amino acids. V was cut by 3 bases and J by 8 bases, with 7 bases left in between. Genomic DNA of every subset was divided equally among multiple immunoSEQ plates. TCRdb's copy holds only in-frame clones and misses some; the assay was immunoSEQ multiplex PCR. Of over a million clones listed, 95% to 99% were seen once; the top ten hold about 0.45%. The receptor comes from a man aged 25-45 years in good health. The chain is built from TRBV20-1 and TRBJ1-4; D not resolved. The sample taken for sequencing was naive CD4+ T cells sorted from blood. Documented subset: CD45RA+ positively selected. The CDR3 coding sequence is TGCAGTGCTAGTGGGAGCGAAAAACTGTTTTTT. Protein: CSASGSEKLFF.